The 2 T cell receptor beta chains below come from one sample, sequenced in a study of neoadjuvant anti-PD-1 for oral cavity cancer. Noted time point: after neoadjuvant nivolumab, at surgical resection. Some clones are missing from TCRdb's copy, which holds only in-frame ones; the method was immunoSEQ multiplex PCR. The sample consists of 20,000 to 25,000 clones, less than 50% of them appearing once. The sequencing used tumor tissue, collected after nivolumab (anti-PD-1) treatment. The source is a person aged 40 to 85 with oral cavity squamous cell carcinoma.

The chain combines TRBV6-5 with TRBJ1-3; no clear D. The CDR3 extends over 16 amino acids. CDR1 is MNHEY and CDR2 is SVGAGI in the germline V gene. Trimming took off 2 bases at V and 0 bases at J, with 11 bases between the two ends. CDR3 nucleotide sequence: TGTGCCAGCAGTTACGGAGCTGAGTTCTCTGGAAACACCATATATTTT. Its translation is CASSYGAEFSGNTIYF.

This sequence joins TRBV6-5 and TRBJ1-1; D perhaps matches TRBD1 (5 bases). The CDR3 covers 14 residues. Germline loops: CDR1 MNHEY, CDR2 SVGAGI. V lost 6 bases and J 7 bases, leaving 18 bases between the germline ends. CDR3 in DNA: TGTGCCAGCAGGAAACCCCGGGTTCAGGGTGAAGCTTTCTTT. Translated: CASRKPRVQGEAFF.